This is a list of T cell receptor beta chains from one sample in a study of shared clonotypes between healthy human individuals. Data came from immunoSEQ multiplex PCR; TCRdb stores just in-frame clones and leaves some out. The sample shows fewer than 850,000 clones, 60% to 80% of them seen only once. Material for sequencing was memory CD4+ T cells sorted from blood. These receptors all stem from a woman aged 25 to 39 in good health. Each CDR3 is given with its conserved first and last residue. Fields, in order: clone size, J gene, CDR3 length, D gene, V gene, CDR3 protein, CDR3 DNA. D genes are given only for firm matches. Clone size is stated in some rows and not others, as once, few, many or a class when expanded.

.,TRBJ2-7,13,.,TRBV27,CASRLQWGTEQYF,TGTGCCAGCAGACTGCAATGGGGGACCGAGCAGTACTTC
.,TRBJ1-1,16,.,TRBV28,CASSLGRGRENTEAFF,TGTGCCAGCAGTCTCGGGCGGGGCAGGGAGAACACTGAAGCTTTCTTT
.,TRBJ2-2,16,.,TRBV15,CATSSFGRGDTGELFF,TGTGCCACCAGCAGTTTCGGCAGGGGGGACACCGGGGAGCTGTTTTTT
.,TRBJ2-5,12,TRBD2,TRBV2,CASSGLAGVQYF,TGTGCCAGCAGTGGACTAGCGGGAGTACAGTACTTC
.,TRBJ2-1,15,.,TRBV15,CATSRELLVRNEQFF,TGTGCCACCAGCAGAGAGTTACTAGTCCGGAATGAGCAGTTCTTC
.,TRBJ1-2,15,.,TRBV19,CASSIRANREGGYTF,TGTGCCAGTAGTATTAGGGCCAACAGGGAAGGAGGCTACACCTTC
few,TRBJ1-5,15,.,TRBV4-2,CASSQGAQGDQPQHF,TGTGCCAGCAGCCAAGGGGCACAGGGTGATCAGCCCCAGCATTTT
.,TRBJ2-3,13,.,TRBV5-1,CASSFGDTDTQYF,TGCGCCAGCAGCTTCGGGGACACAGATACGCAGTATTTT
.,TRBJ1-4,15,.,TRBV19,CASSIERMPNEKLFF,TGTGCCAGTAGTATTGAGCGCATGCCTAATGAAAAACTGTTTTTT
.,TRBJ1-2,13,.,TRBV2,CASSLDSNYGYTF,TGTGCCAGCAGTCTAGACAGTAACTATGGCTACACCTTC
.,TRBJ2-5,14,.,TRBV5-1,CASSLFPGPETQYF,TGCGCCAGCAGCTTGTTTCCAGGGCCAGAGACCCAGTACTTC
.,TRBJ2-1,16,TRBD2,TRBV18,CASSLRPLAGVVEQFF,TGTGCCAGCTCACTACGCCCACTAGCGGGAGTCGTTGAGCAGTTCTTC
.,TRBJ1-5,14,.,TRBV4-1,CASSLYEGNQPQHF,TGCGCCAGCAGCCTATATGAGGGCAATCAGCCCCAGCATTTT
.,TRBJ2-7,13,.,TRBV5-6,CASSLGQSYEQYF,TGTGCCAGCAGCTTGGGACAGTCCTACGAGCAGTACTTC
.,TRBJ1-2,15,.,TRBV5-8,CASSLRSRPYYGYTF,TGTGCCAGCAGCTTGAGGTCAAGGCCGTACTATGGCTACACCTTC